This T cell receptor beta chain was identified in a study of cytomegalovirus exposure and HLA in healthy donors. CDR1 and CDR2 from the germline V gene are SEHNR and FQNEAQ (reference sequence). Trimming left V 1 base short and J 0 bases short, with 10 bases between. The CDR3 runs to 16 residues. PCR primers comprised 60 Vbeta and 13 Jbeta primers. This table comes from immunoSEQ multiplex PCR, and its TCRdb copy is limited to in-frame clones, with some not included. The sample holds about 190,000 clones, 65% to 80% seen once. Material: PBMCs. The rearrangement links TRBV7-9 to TRBJ2-4; TRBD1 is a possible D gene (6 bases). This clonotype was sampled from a man aged 25-45 years in good health and CMV-seropositive. CDR3 nucleotide sequence: TGTGCCAGCAGCTTAGGTGACAGGTTAGCCAAAAACATTCAGTACTTC. Translating it yields CASSLGDRLAKNIQYF.